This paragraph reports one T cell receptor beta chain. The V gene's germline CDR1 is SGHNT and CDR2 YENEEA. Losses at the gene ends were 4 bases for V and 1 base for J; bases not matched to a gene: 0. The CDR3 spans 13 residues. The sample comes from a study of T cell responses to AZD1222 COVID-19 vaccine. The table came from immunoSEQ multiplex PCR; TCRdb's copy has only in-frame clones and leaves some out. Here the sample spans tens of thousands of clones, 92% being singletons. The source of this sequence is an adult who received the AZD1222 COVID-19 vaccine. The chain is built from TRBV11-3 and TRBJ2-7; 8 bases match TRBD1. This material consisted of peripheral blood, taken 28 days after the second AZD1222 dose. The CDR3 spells CASSYRGSYEQYF. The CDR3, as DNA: TGTGCCAGCAGCTACAGGGGGTCCTACGAGCAGTACTTC.